The rows below give T cell receptor beta chains drawn from one sample of a study of neurological immune-mediated disorders. TCRdb re-analysed the 5' RACE reads in MiXCR, keeping a single row per CDR3 protein. The table lists around 70,000 distinct CDR3 sequences, 5.2% of them singletons. The sample comprised PBMCs. The receptors derive from a man aged 18 to 30 with multiple sclerosis. CDR3s include the opening cysteine and the closing phenylalanine or tryptophan. Fields, in order: clone size, D gene, J gene, V gene, CDR3 DNA, CDR3 protein. The D gene is left open where the match is weak. Some rows have no size entry. The others give once, few or many, or a class for an expanded clone.

size: many; D: -; J: TRBJ2-7; V: TRBV5-1; DNA: TGCGCCAGCAGCTTGGTCAGTGGAGGGGTTGACGAGCAGTACTTC; CDR3: CASSLVSGGVDEQYF
size: many; D: -; J: TRBJ2-5; V: TRBV5-1; DNA: TGCGCCAGCAGCTCCGGACTCCCGCAAGAGACCCAGTACTTC; CDR3: CASSSGLPQETQYF
size: many; D: -; J: TRBJ2-1; V: TRBV25-1; DNA: TGTGCCAGCAGCCGGGACTCCGGTGGCGAGCAGTTCTTC; CDR3: CASSRDSGGEQFF
size: many; D: -; J: TRBJ1-5; V: TRBV29-1; DNA: TGCAGCGTCCCCGAAACCAGAAGCAATCAGCCCCAGCATTTT; CDR3: CSVPETRSNQPQHF
size: many; D: -; J: TRBJ1-1; V: TRBV6-5; DNA: TGTGCCAGCAGTCTGGTAGGCTCAATAGGGGTATCTCCTGAAGCTTTCTTT; CDR3: CASSLVGSIGVSPEAFF
size: many; D: TRBD2; J: TRBJ2-5; V: TRBV7-6; DNA: TGTGCCAGCAGTCTCGAGGCTGGGGAGGGGACCCAGTACTTC; CDR3: CASSLEAGEGTQYF
size: many; D: TRBD2; J: TRBJ2-1; V: TRBV5-1; DNA: TGCGCCAGCTCTCCACGCGCGGGGGGGAATGAGCAGTTCTTC; CDR3: CASSPRAGGNEQFF
size: few; D: -; J: TRBJ1-1; V: TRBV20-1; DNA: TGCAGTGCGCGGAACCTCCGACAAGGAGCTTTCTTT; CDR3: CSARNLRQGAFF
size: few; D: TRBD1; J: TRBJ1-4; V: TRBV5-5; DNA: TGTGCCAGCAGCATCCGGACAGGGGCCTTCTGGGATTATATTATGGCAACTAATGAAAAACTGTTTTTT; CDR3: CASSIRTGAFWDYIMATNEKLFF
size: -; D: -; J: TRBJ1-1; V: TRBV6-2/TRBV6-3; DNA: TGTGCCAGCAGTTACCGGAGGACAGTCACTGAAGCTTTCTTT; CDR3: CASSYRRTVTEAFF
size: many; D: TRBD2; J: TRBJ2-7; V: TRBV20-1; DNA: TGCAGTGCTAGAGATAGACTAGCGGGGGGCTACGAGCAGTACTTC; CDR3: CSARDRLAGGYEQYF
size: many; D: TRBD1; J: TRBJ2-4; V: TRBV20-1; DNA: TGCAGTGCTTTTAGACAGGGGGCAGCCAAAAACATTCAGTACTTC; CDR3: CSAFRQGAAKNIQYF
size: many; D: TRBD1; J: TRBJ1-1; V: TRBV30; DNA: TGTGCCTGGGCGGGACAGGGGGCCACTGAAGCTTTCTTT; CDR3: CAWAGQGATEAFF
size: many; D: -; J: TRBJ2-7; V: TRBV11-2; DNA: TGTGCCAGCAGCCAGAAAACGGGGCAGGGCAATTACTACGAGCAGTACTTC; CDR3: CASSQKTGQGNYYEQYF
size: -; D: TRBD1; J: TRBJ1-3; V: TRBV10-3; DNA: TGTGCCATCAGTGCTTTGACCGGGACAGGGCTTCAGAACACCATATATTTT; CDR3: CAISALTGTGLQNTIYF
size: many; D: TRBD2; J: TRBJ2-7; V: TRBV5-1; DNA: TGCGCCAGCAGCTTGGGAGCTTTAGCGGGAGACCCCTACGAGCAGTACTTC; CDR3: CASSLGALAGDPYEQYF
size: many; D: TRBD2; J: TRBJ2-2; V: TRBV7-9; DNA: TGTGCCAGCAGTACAGCGGGGCCCAACACCGGGGAGCTGTTTTTT; CDR3: CASSTAGPNTGELFF
size: medium-sized; D: TRBD1; J: TRBJ2-2; V: TRBV4-1; DNA: TGCGCCAGCAGCCCCTCTTGGCAGGGGGCTTTCCTGGCCGGGGAGCTGTTTTTT; CDR3: CASSPSWQGAFLAGELFF
size: -; D: TRBD1; J: TRBJ1-6; V: TRBV12-3/TRBV12-4; DNA: TGTGCCAGCAGCCTCCAGGGGGGGAATTCACCCCTCAACTTT; CDR3: CASSLQGGNSPLNF